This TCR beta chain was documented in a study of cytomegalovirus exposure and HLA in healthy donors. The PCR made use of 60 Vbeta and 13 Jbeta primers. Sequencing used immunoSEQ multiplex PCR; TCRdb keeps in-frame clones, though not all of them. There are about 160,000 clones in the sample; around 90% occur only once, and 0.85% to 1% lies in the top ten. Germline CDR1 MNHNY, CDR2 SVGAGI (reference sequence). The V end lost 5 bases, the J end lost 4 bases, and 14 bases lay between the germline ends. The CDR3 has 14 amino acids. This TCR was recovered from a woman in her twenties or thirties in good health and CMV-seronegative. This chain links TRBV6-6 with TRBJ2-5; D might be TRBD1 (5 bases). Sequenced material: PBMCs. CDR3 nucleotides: TGTGCCAGCAGTCGAACCAGGGTCGGAGAGACCCAGTACTTC. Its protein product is CASSRTRVGETQYF.